This is a list of T cell receptor beta chains from one sample in a study of blood T cells in healthy people across ages. TCRdb passed the 5' RACE reads through MiXCR, listing each CDR3 protein once. The data contain about a million distinct CDR3 sequences, roughly 51% of them singletons. Sample: blood. Source of these receptors: an older woman in good health. Both conserved end residues are part of each CDR3. D genes are given only for firm matches. A clone size is listed for some rows: how often the clone was seen (once, few, many), or a class if it is expanded.

j_call: TRBJ2-5
d_call: .
clone_size: .
v_call: TRBV20-1
cdr3_nt: TGCAGTGCTAGACCCCTTAAGGATATGGAAGAGACCCAGTACTTC
cdr3_aa: CSARPLKDMEETQYF

j_call: TRBJ2-7
d_call: TRBD1
clone_size: .
v_call: TRBV2
cdr3_nt: TGTGCCAGCATGGGACAGCTCTACGAGCAGTACTTC
cdr3_aa: CASMGQLYEQYF

j_call: TRBJ1-1
d_call: .
clone_size: few
v_call: TRBV6-6
cdr3_nt: TGTGCCAGCAGGAAACCTGGGACATCAGGTGGTGAAGCTTTCTTT
cdr3_aa: CASRKPGTSGGEAFF

j_call: TRBJ2-3
d_call: TRBD2
clone_size: few
v_call: TRBV7-2
cdr3_nt: TGTGCCAGCAGCTCACTAGCGGGAGTCCGCACAGATACGCAGTATTTT
cdr3_aa: CASSSLAGVRTDTQYF

j_call: TRBJ2-3
d_call: .
clone_size: .
v_call: TRBV3-1
cdr3_nt: TGTGCCAGCAGCCAAGATCTCAGACCAGATACGCAGTATTTT
cdr3_aa: CASSQDLRPDTQYF

j_call: TRBJ2-5
d_call: TRBD2
clone_size: few
v_call: TRBV4-1
cdr3_nt: TGCGCCAGCAGCCGGAAACTAGCGGGAGAGGAGACCCAGTACTTC
cdr3_aa: CASSRKLAGEETQYF

j_call: TRBJ2-6
d_call: TRBD1
clone_size: many
v_call: TRBV29-1
cdr3_nt: TGCAGCGTTGGATTGGGGACAGGGGAATCCAACGTCCTGACTTTC
cdr3_aa: CSVGLGTGESNVLTF

j_call: TRBJ1-5
d_call: TRBD1
clone_size: once
v_call: TRBV2
cdr3_nt: TGTGCCAGCAGTGAAGACAGGGGGCGTTTGAGTCAGCCCCAGCATTTT
cdr3_aa: CASSEDRGRLSQPQHF

j_call: TRBJ1-1
d_call: .
clone_size: .
v_call: TRBV7-9
cdr3_nt: TGTGCCAGCAGCTCCGATACACAGGGATGGGCAGCTTTCTTT
cdr3_aa: CASSSDTQGWAAFF

j_call: TRBJ2-7
d_call: TRBD2
clone_size: few
v_call: TRBV16
cdr3_nt: TGTGCCAGCAGCCCGCCAACCCCCGGACTAGCGGCGTACAATGAGCAGTACTTC
cdr3_aa: CASSPPTPGLAAYNEQYF

j_call: TRBJ1-5
d_call: .
clone_size: .
v_call: TRBV12-3/TRBV12-4
cdr3_nt: TGTGCCAGCAGTTTATCTTCGGGGGGGCAGCCCCAGCATTTT
cdr3_aa: CASSLSSGGQPQHF

j_call: TRBJ2-7
d_call: TRBD1
clone_size: .
v_call: TRBV28
cdr3_nt: TGTGCCAGCAGTATCCTCCCTTACCGACAGGGGATCCCCTACGAGCAGTACTTC
cdr3_aa: CASSILPYRQGIPYEQYF

j_call: TRBJ1-5
d_call: TRBD1
clone_size: .
v_call: TRBV15
cdr3_nt: TGTGCCACCAGCAGCGAACAGGGGGATAGCAATCAGCCCCAGCATTTT
cdr3_aa: CATSSEQGDSNQPQHF

j_call: TRBJ2-7
d_call: .
clone_size: .
v_call: TRBV18
cdr3_nt: TGTGCCAGCTCACCACCCAGCCGCTCCGAGCAGTACTTC
cdr3_aa: CASSPPSRSEQYF

j_call: TRBJ2-3
d_call: .
clone_size: .
v_call: TRBV5-1
cdr3_nt: TGCGCCAGCAGCTTTCAGAACAGGGCGACAGATACGCAGTATTTT
cdr3_aa: CASSFQNRATDTQYF

j_call: TRBJ2-1
d_call: .
clone_size: few
v_call: TRBV4-3
cdr3_nt: TGCGCCAGCAGCCAAAACGTTCCCCCTAACAATGAGCAGTTCTTC
cdr3_aa: CASSQNVPPNNEQFF

j_call: TRBJ2-5
d_call: TRBD2
clone_size: .
v_call: TRBV13
cdr3_nt: TGTGCCAGCAGCCGAGAGGGACTAGCGGGAGGGCCCCGCGTTGAGACCCAGTACTTC
cdr3_aa: CASSREGLAGGPRVETQYF

j_call: TRBJ2-1
d_call: TRBD1
clone_size: few
v_call: TRBV12-3/TRBV12-4
cdr3_nt: TGTGCCAGCAGTTTAGCCCCCAACAGGGGGAGTTGGGGAGAGCAGTTCTTC
cdr3_aa: CASSLAPNRGSWGEQFF

j_call: TRBJ2-3
d_call: TRBD2
clone_size: .
v_call: TRBV5-4
cdr3_nt: TGTGCCAGCAGCCAGGGACTAGCGGGAGTGTTAGATACGCAGTATTTT
cdr3_aa: CASSQGLAGVLDTQYF

j_call: TRBJ2-3
d_call: TRBD1
clone_size: few
v_call: TRBV6-1
cdr3_nt: TGTGCCAGCAGCCTGACAGGGGGCAGCGATACGCAGTATTTT
cdr3_aa: CASSLTGGSDTQYF

j_call: TRBJ2-1
d_call: .
clone_size: .
v_call: TRBV2
cdr3_nt: TGTGCCAGCCACCTAGGGGCTCGGTCCTACAATGAGCAGTTCTTC
cdr3_aa: CASHLGARSYNEQFF

j_call: TRBJ2-2
d_call: TRBD2
clone_size: .
v_call: TRBV3-1
cdr3_nt: TGTGCCAGCAGCCAGCAGTTGGGGGGACTAGCTTCTTCCGGGGAGCTGTTTTTT
cdr3_aa: CASSQQLGGLASSGELFF

j_call: TRBJ2-3
d_call: .
clone_size: .
v_call: TRBV15
cdr3_nt: TGTGCCACCAGCAGAGATATCGGGTACACAGATACGCAGTATTTT
cdr3_aa: CATSRDIGYTDTQYF

j_call: TRBJ2-3
d_call: .
clone_size: .
v_call: TRBV29-1
cdr3_nt: TGCAGCGTTGAATTCGGGGCCCGCTCCGATACGCAGTATTTT
cdr3_aa: CSVEFGARSDTQYF

j_call: TRBJ1-5
d_call: .
clone_size: few
v_call: TRBV10-3
cdr3_nt: TGTGCCATCACGGGGGAGAGGAATCAGCCCCAGCATTTT
cdr3_aa: CAITGERNQPQHF

j_call: TRBJ2-7
d_call: .
clone_size: .
v_call: TRBV30
cdr3_nt: TGTGCCTGGAGTCTAGGTGCGGGGAAGAGCTCCTACGAGCAGTACTTC
cdr3_aa: CAWSLGAGKSSYEQYF

j_call: TRBJ2-4
d_call: .
clone_size: .
v_call: TRBV28
cdr3_nt: TGTGCCAGCAGTCTATTTGGGGCAGTAGAGAGAAACATTCAGTACTTC
cdr3_aa: CASSLFGAVERNIQYF

j_call: TRBJ2-3
d_call: TRBD2
clone_size: few
v_call: TRBV2
cdr3_nt: TGTGCCAGCAGTAACAGCGGGGGATCTAGCACAGATACGCAGTATTTT
cdr3_aa: CASSNSGGSSTDTQYF

j_call: TRBJ1-5
d_call: TRBD1
clone_size: .
v_call: TRBV20-1
cdr3_nt: TGCAGTGCTAGAGTTGGGACAGGATTTAGCAATCAGCCCCAGCATTTT
cdr3_aa: CSARVGTGFSNQPQHF

j_call: TRBJ2-1
d_call: TRBD2
clone_size: .
v_call: TRBV5-1
cdr3_nt: TGCGCCAGCAGCCCGGAACTTACGGGACTAGCGGGACCAAGCTCCTACAATGAGCAGTTCTTC
cdr3_aa: CASSPELTGLAGPSSYNEQFF

j_call: TRBJ2-7
d_call: TRBD2
clone_size: .
v_call: TRBV10-2
cdr3_nt: TGCGCCAACAGCGGAGCGGGAGTTTCCTCCTACGAGCAGTACTTC
cdr3_aa: CANSGAGVSSYEQYF

j_call: TRBJ1-1
d_call: .
clone_size: few
v_call: TRBV6-5
cdr3_nt: TGTGCCAGCAGTTACTCTGGTAAAGCTTTCTTT
cdr3_aa: CASSYSGKAFF

j_call: TRBJ2-1
d_call: .
clone_size: .
v_call: TRBV4-2
cdr3_nt: TGTGCCAGCAGCGATAGGGGAAGGGAGCAGTTCTTC
cdr3_aa: CASSDRGREQFF

j_call: TRBJ2-3
d_call: TRBD2
clone_size: few
v_call: TRBV20-1
cdr3_nt: TGCAGTGCTAGAGATTATCTGGCGGGAGGGTCGGCAGATACGCAGTATTTT
cdr3_aa: CSARDYLAGGSADTQYF

j_call: TRBJ2-7
d_call: TRBD2
clone_size: .
v_call: TRBV7-2
cdr3_nt: TGTGCCAGCAGCTCCCAAACAGCGGGAGGCACCTACGAGCAGTACTTC
cdr3_aa: CASSSQTAGGTYEQYF

j_call: TRBJ2-7
d_call: .
clone_size: once
v_call: TRBV28
cdr3_nt: TGTGCCAGCAGTTTAATCAGCGGCGGATCCTACGAGCAGTACTTC
cdr3_aa: CASSLISGGSYEQYF

j_call: TRBJ2-1
d_call: .
clone_size: .
v_call: TRBV7-8
cdr3_nt: TGTGCCAGCAGCTTAGGGTCGCCCGCCGAATCCTACAATGAGCAGTTCTTC
cdr3_aa: CASSLGSPAESYNEQFF

j_call: TRBJ2-5
d_call: TRBD1
clone_size: .
v_call: TRBV12-3/TRBV12-4
cdr3_nt: TGTGCCAGCAGCCCATCGGGATACAGGGGGGTCCAAGAGACCCAGTACTTC
cdr3_aa: CASSPSGYRGVQETQYF

j_call: TRBJ2-5
d_call: TRBD2
clone_size: .
v_call: TRBV25-1
cdr3_nt: TGTGCCAGCAGTGATCAGATTAGCGGGGGGTACCAAGAGACCCAGTACTTC
cdr3_aa: CASSDQISGGYQETQYF

j_call: TRBJ2-7
d_call: TRBD1
clone_size: .
v_call: TRBV6-6
cdr3_nt: TGTGCCAGCAGTGAGGACAGGACCTACAATGAGCAGTACTTC
cdr3_aa: CASSEDRTYNEQYF

j_call: TRBJ1-4
d_call: TRBD1
clone_size: once
v_call: TRBV28
cdr3_nt: TGTGCCAGCAGTTTGCCAATTAGGACAGGGGGCCCGCGTAATGAAAAACTGTTTTTT
cdr3_aa: CASSLPIRTGGPRNEKLFF

j_call: TRBJ2-7
d_call: TRBD1
clone_size: .
v_call: TRBV3-1
cdr3_nt: TGTGCCAGCAGCGTCCCGGGACAGACCAACGAGCAGTACTTC
cdr3_aa: CASSVPGQTNEQYF

j_call: TRBJ1-1
d_call: .
clone_size: .
v_call: TRBV3-1
cdr3_nt: TGTGCCAGCAAGAGGGGGGCTGAAGCTTTCTTT
cdr3_aa: CASKRGAEAFF

j_call: TRBJ2-4
d_call: TRBD1
clone_size: .
v_call: TRBV25-1
cdr3_nt: TGTGCCAGCAGTTCCTCCGGGACAGGAATTAAAAACATTCAGTACTTC
cdr3_aa: CASSSSGTGIKNIQYF

j_call: TRBJ2-5
d_call: .
clone_size: .
v_call: TRBV7-2
cdr3_nt: TGTGCCAGCAGCTTCTGGGCGGCCAATACCCAGTACTTC
cdr3_aa: CASSFWAANTQYF

j_call: TRBJ2-3
d_call: .
clone_size: .
v_call: TRBV7-2
cdr3_nt: TGTGCCAGCAGGAAGGGGGTGGTCACAGATACGCAGTATTTT
cdr3_aa: CASRKGVVTDTQYF

j_call: TRBJ2-7
d_call: .
clone_size: few
v_call: TRBV28
cdr3_nt: TGTGCCAGCAGTTCGTTCGGGGGGCGGGAGCAGTACTTC
cdr3_aa: CASSSFGGREQYF

j_call: TRBJ2-6
d_call: .
clone_size: many
v_call: TRBV15
cdr3_nt: TGTGCCACCAGCAGAGTATCGCCTGGGGCCAACGTCCTGACTTTC
cdr3_aa: CATSRVSPGANVLTF

j_call: TRBJ1-5
d_call: .
clone_size: few
v_call: TRBV6-2/TRBV6-3
cdr3_nt: TGTGCCAGCAGTTACGCGGCGGGGAGCAATCAGCCCCAGCATTTT
cdr3_aa: CASSYAAGSNQPQHF